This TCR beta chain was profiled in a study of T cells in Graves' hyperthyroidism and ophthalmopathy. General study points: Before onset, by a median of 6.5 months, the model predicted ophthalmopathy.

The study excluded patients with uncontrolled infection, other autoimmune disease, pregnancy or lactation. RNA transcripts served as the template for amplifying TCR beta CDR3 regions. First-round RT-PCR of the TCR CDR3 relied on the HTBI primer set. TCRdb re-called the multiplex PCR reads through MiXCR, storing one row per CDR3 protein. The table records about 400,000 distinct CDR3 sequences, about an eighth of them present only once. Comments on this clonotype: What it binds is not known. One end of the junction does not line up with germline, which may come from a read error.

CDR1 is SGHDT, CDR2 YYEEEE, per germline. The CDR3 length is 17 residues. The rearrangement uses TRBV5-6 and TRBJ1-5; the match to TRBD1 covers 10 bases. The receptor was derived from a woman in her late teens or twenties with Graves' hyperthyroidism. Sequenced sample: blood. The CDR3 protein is CASSSRTGGELSQLQHF. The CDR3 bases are TGTGCCAGCAGCTCACGGACAGGGGGTGAATTAAGTCAGCTCCAGCATTTT.